Listed below are T cell receptor beta chains from one sample, sequenced in a study of identical twins. Using its own MiXCR run on the 5' RACE reads, TCRdb lists one record per CDR3 protein. The table shows nearly 900,000 distinct CDR3 sequences, with 9% to 15% occurring only once. The sample was also reused in another study, on yellow fever vaccine responses in identical twins.

The sample comprised PBMCs. Source of these receptors: a woman under 30 in good health. Each CDR3 is given with its conserved first and last residue. A D gene is named only where the DNA matches it firmly. The listing skips clone size in some rows; elsewhere it reads once, few, many or a size class.

V gene,clone size,J gene,D gene,CDR3 protein,CDR3 DNA
TRBV20-1,many,TRBJ2-5,-,CSARDRGSVFLRDQETQYF,TGCAGTGCTAGAGATCGTGGATCAGTTTTTCTCCGAGACCAAGAGACCCAGTACTTC
TRBV12-3/TRBV12-4,few,TRBJ2-3,-,CASSFMWTDTQYF,TGTGCCAGCAGTTTTATGTGGACAGATACGCAGTATTTT
TRBV4-1,few,TRBJ1-1,-,CASSQTTRENTEAFF,TGCGCCAGCAGCCAAACCACCAGGGAGAACACTGAAGCTTTCTTT
TRBV5-1,few,TRBJ1-2,-,CASTPEGSYGYTF,TGCGCCAGCACACCGGAGGGGAGCTATGGCTACACCTTC
TRBV18,-,TRBJ2-7,TRBD2,CASSRLAGFDEQYF,TGTGCCAGCTCACGGCTAGCGGGATTCGACGAGCAGTACTTC
TRBV5-1,-,TRBJ2-3,TRBD1,CASSLLTGTGDTQYF,TGCGCCAGCAGCTTGTTAACAGGGACAGGGGATACGCAGTATTTT
TRBV5-1,few,TRBJ1-4,-,CASSLGPLTTNEKLFF,TGCGCCAGCAGCTTGGGACCACTAACAACTAATGAAAAACTGTTTTTT
TRBV28,few,TRBJ1-5,TRBD1,CASSLGRGRQDQPQHF,TGTGCCAGCAGTTTAGGGAGGGGGCGCCAGGATCAGCCCCAGCATTTT
TRBV11-3,-,TRBJ1-1,-,CASSSQGANEAFF,TGTGCCAGCAGCTCTCAAGGGGCGAATGAAGCTTTCTTT
TRBV11-2,-,TRBJ1-1,-,CASSFSKGSNTEAFF,TGTGCCAGCAGCTTTAGTAAGGGCTCGAACACTGAAGCTTTCTTT
TRBV4-1,many,TRBJ1-4,-,CASSPTGSNEKLFF,TGCGCCAGCAGCCCGACAGGTTCTAATGAAAAACTGTTTTTT
TRBV6-5,many,TRBJ2-1,-,CASSYAQGRGEQFF,TGTGCCAGCAGTTACGCTCAAGGGCGGGGTGAGCAGTTCTTC
TRBV4-1,many,TRBJ2-2,-,CASSQLQGGTGELFF,TGCGCCAGCAGCCAGTTACAGGGCGGCACCGGGGAGCTGTTTTTT
TRBV12-3/TRBV12-4,few,TRBJ2-5,TRBD2,CASSPRLVAGGQETQYF,TGTGCCAGCAGTCCCCGATTGGTAGCGGGGGGGCAAGAGACCCAGTACTTC
TRBV2,-,TRBJ1-1,-,CASSEQSNTEAFF,TGTGCCAGCAGTGAACAGTCGAACACTGAAGCTTTCTTT
TRBV4-1,few,TRBJ2-7,-,CASSQDGTALYEQYF,TGCGCCAGCAGCCAAGATGGGACGGCTTTATACGAGCAGTACTTC
TRBV9,few,TRBJ2-7,-,CASSNSGKDSTYEQYF,TGTGCCAGCAGCAACTCCGGGAAGGACAGTACCTACGAGCAGTACTTC
TRBV4-1,-,TRBJ2-5,TRBD1,CASKRQGRSAGETQYF,TGCGCCAGCAAGCGACAGGGAAGATCGGCAGGGGAGACCCAGTACTTC
TRBV5-1,few,TRBJ2-5,TRBD2,CASSISGLAGQETQYF,TGCGCCAGCAGCATCTCGGGACTAGCGGGGCAAGAGACCCAGTACTTC
TRBV6-1,-,TRBJ2-1,-,CASSPRGGASNEQFF,TGTGCCAGCAGTCCTAGGGGGGGGGCATCCAATGAGCAGTTCTTC
TRBV29-1,few,TRBJ2-1,TRBD1,CSAWGTAYNEQFF,TGCAGCGCCTGGGGGACAGCCTACAATGAGCAGTTCTTC
TRBV6-5,-,TRBJ2-7,-,CASSYGTKQYF,TGTGCCAGCAGTTACGGCACCAAGCAGTACTTC
TRBV27,few,TRBJ1-5,TRBD1,CASSRDRGGQPQHF,TGTGCCAGCAGCCGGGACAGGGGTGGTCAGCCCCAGCATTTT
TRBV7-6,-,TRBJ2-2,TRBD2,CASSLVTSVDTGELFF,TGTGCCAGCAGCTTAGTAACTAGCGTTGACACCGGGGAGCTGTTTTTT
TRBV4-1,many,TRBJ2-2,-,CASSYRDPGTGELFF,TGCGCCAGCAGCTACAGGGACCCTGGCACCGGGGAGCTGTTTTTT
TRBV5-1,few,TRBJ2-2,-,CASSLERGNTGELFF,TGCGCCAGCAGCTTGGAACGGGGGAACACCGGGGAGCTGTTTTTT
TRBV7-9,few,TRBJ1-2,TRBD1,CASSLRGQDYFDYGYTF,TGTGCCAGCAGCCTCAGGGGACAGGACTACTTTGACTATGGCTACACCTTC
TRBV2,few,TRBJ2-7,-,CASSEIGGSYEQYF,TGTGCCAGCAGTGAAATCGGCGGCTCCTACGAGCAGTACTTC
TRBV6-1,-,TRBJ2-2,-,CASSFWGRTETGELFF,TGTGCCAGCAGCTTTTGGGGCCGGACGGAGACCGGGGAGCTGTTTTTT
TRBV29-1,few,TRBJ2-5,-,CSVQGIAGPETQYF,TGCAGCGTTCAGGGAATTGCAGGGCCTGAGACCCAGTACTTC
TRBV14,few,TRBJ2-5,-,CASSQSSHIQETQYF,TGTGCCAGCAGCCAATCATCGCATATCCAAGAGACCCAGTACTTC
TRBV7-8,-,TRBJ2-2,-,CASSFLQLPANTGELFF,TGTGCCAGCAGCTTCCTACAGTTACCTGCGAACACCGGGGAGCTGTTTTTT
TRBV11-2,-,TRBJ2-1,-,CASSLDFGSHNEQFF,TGTGCCAGCAGCTTAGATTTCGGGAGTCACAATGAGCAGTTCTTC
TRBV5-1,-,TRBJ2-3,TRBD2,CASSPRAGGPTDTQYF,TGCGCCAGCAGCCCAAGAGCGGGGGGGCCAACAGATACGCAGTATTTT
TRBV3-1,few,TRBJ1-1,-,CASSQDYRRRLNTEAFF,TGTGCCAGCAGCCAAGATTATAGGCGGAGACTGAACACTGAAGCTTTCTTT
TRBV11-2,-,TRBJ2-5,TRBD1,CASSRITGVIETQYF,TGTGCCAGCAGCCGCATAACAGGGGTTATTGAGACCCAGTACTTC
TRBV27,-,TRBJ2-2,-,CASSSLNQGHTGELFF,TGTGCCAGCAGTTCGTTGAATCAGGGGCACACCGGGGAGCTGTTTTTT